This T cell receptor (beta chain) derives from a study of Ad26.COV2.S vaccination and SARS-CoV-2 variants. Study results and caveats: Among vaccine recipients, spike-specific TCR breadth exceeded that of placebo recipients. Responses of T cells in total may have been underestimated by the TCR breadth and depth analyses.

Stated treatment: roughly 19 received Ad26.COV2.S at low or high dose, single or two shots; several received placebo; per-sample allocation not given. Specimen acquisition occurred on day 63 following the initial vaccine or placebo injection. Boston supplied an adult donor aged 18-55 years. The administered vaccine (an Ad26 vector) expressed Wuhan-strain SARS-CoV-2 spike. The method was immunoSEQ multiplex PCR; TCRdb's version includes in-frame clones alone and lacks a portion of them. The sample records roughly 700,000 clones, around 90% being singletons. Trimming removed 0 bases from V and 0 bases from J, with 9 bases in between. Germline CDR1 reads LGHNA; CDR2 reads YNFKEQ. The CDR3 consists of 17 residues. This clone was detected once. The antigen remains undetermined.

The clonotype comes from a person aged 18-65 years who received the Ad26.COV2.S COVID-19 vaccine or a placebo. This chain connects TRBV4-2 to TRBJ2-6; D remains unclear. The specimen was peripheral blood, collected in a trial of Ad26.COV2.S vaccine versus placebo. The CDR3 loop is CASSQDGPNSGANVLTF. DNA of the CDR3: TGTGCCAGCAGCCAAGATGGGCCGAACTCTGGGGCCAACGTCCTGACTTTC.